This TCR beta chain was identified during a study of chemoradiotherapy in HPV16-positive cancers. Regarding the study as a whole: Functional assays defining HPV-specific T cells used only a couple of HPV16-positive patients. For HPV16-positive patients, expanding HPV-responsive T cells associated with longer recurrence-free survival.

Samples were taken several times over chemoradiotherapy. Germline CDR1 reads SGHRS; CDR2 reads YFSETQ. The V and J ends lost 7 bases and 5 bases, in that order; junction bases with no gene match: 11. CDR3 size: 14 residues. Here immunoSEQ multiplex PCR was the method, and the copy in TCRdb shows in-frame clones only, minus some. The sample has 2,000 to 2,500 clones; 80% to 95% are singletons. On this clone itself: What it binds is not known.

The chain joins TRBV5-1 to TRBJ2-7, with TRBD1 identical over 8 bases. This clonotype originated in a human donor with HPV-associated anogenital cancer. The specimen was tumor tissue, collected from a patient who underwent chemoradiotherapy. This CDR3 reads CASGFGTGGDEQYF. The CDR3 DNA is TGCGCCAGCGGATTCGGGACAGGAGGGGACGAGCAGTACTTC.